A selection of T cell receptor beta chains follows, all from one sample in a study of post-analysis software for immune sequencing data. TCRdb re-derived calls from the PCR reads in MiXCR, one entry per CDR3 protein. Of some 800,000 distinct CDR3 sequences listed, 40% to 55% were seen once; the top ten hold roughly 4.5%. What was sequenced was blood. The receptors stem from a girl aged 10-17 years with multiple sclerosis. Each CDR3 is given with its conserved first and last residue. Fields, in order: clone size, D gene, V gene, J gene, CDR3 protein, CDR3 DNA. The D gene is left open where the match is weak. Only part of the rows carry a size: once, few, many, or a class if the clone is expanded.

clone size: NA; D gene: NA; V gene: TRBV5-6; J gene: TRBJ2-1; CDR3 protein: CASSLVSSSANEQFF; CDR3 DNA: TGTGCCAGCAGCTTGGTTTCTAGCTCGGCGAATGAGCAGTTCTTC
clone size: NA; D gene: TRBD1; V gene: TRBV29-1; J gene: TRBJ1-1; CDR3 protein: CSVEDRDRGNTEAFF; CDR3 DNA: TGCAGCGTTGAAGATCGGGACAGGGGAAACACTGAAGCTTTCTTT
clone size: NA; D gene: NA; V gene: TRBV7-9; J gene: TRBJ2-5; CDR3 protein: CASSLGPSVETQYF; CDR3 DNA: TGTGCCAGCAGCTTGGGACCTAGCGTGGAGACCCAGTACTTC
clone size: few; D gene: TRBD1; V gene: TRBV10-2; J gene: TRBJ1-5; CDR3 protein: CASSESSGGNQPQHF; CDR3 DNA: TGCGCCAGCAGTGAGTCGTCAGGGGGTAATCAGCCCCAGCATTTT
clone size: NA; D gene: TRBD1; V gene: TRBV11-1; J gene: TRBJ1-2; CDR3 protein: CASSPDRGLGYGYTF; CDR3 DNA: TGTGCCAGCAGCCCAGACAGGGGGCTTGGCTATGGCTACACCTTC
clone size: NA; D gene: TRBD2; V gene: TRBV28; J gene: TRBJ2-3; CDR3 protein: CASSLYPLSSGTADTQYF; CDR3 DNA: TGTGCCAGCAGTTTATATCCCCTTTCTAGCGGGACCGCAGATACGCAGTATTTT
clone size: few; D gene: TRBD1; V gene: TRBV5-1; J gene: TRBJ2-7; CDR3 protein: CASSFSPGQDYEQYF; CDR3 DNA: TGCGCCAGCAGCTTTTCACCGGGACAGGACTACGAGCAGTACTTC
clone size: NA; D gene: NA; V gene: TRBV12-3/TRBV12-4; J gene: TRBJ2-5; CDR3 protein: CASSLAFGSGQQETQYF; CDR3 DNA: TGTGCCAGCAGTTTAGCTTTCGGGAGTGGGCAGCAAGAGACCCAGTACTTC
clone size: NA; D gene: TRBD1; V gene: TRBV5-1; J gene: TRBJ2-7; CDR3 protein: CASKPTRDRGQGEQYF; CDR3 DNA: TGCGCCAGCAAGCCCACCCGAGACAGGGGGCAAGGCGAGCAGTACTTC
clone size: NA; D gene: NA; V gene: TRBV4-3; J gene: TRBJ1-1; CDR3 protein: CASSQGWGNTEAFF; CDR3 DNA: TGCGCCAGCAGCCAAGGATGGGGGAACACTGAAGCTTTCTTT
clone size: few; D gene: TRBD2; V gene: TRBV7-9; J gene: TRBJ2-7; CDR3 protein: CASSSLGTSGRSYEQYF; CDR3 DNA: TGTGCCAGCAGCTCTTTGGGAACTAGCGGGCGCTCCTACGAGCAGTACTTC
clone size: NA; D gene: TRBD2; V gene: TRBV20-1; J gene: TRBJ2-3; CDR3 protein: CSARSSREGRTDTQYF; CDR3 DNA: TGCAGTGCTAGGTCTTCGCGGGAGGGCCGGACAGATACGCAGTATTTT
clone size: few; D gene: NA; V gene: TRBV5-1; J gene: TRBJ2-1; CDR3 protein: CASSLLGISEQFF; CDR3 DNA: TGCGCCAGCAGCTTGTTAGGAATCAGTGAGCAGTTCTTC
clone size: NA; D gene: TRBD1; V gene: TRBV29-1; J gene: TRBJ1-1; CDR3 protein: CSVKQGASTEAFF; CDR3 DNA: TGCAGCGTTAAACAGGGGGCGTCCACTGAAGCTTTCTTT
clone size: many; D gene: NA; V gene: TRBV12-3/TRBV12-4; J gene: TRBJ2-1; CDR3 protein: CASSLGPSSYNEQFF; CDR3 DNA: TGTGCCAGCAGCCTTGGCCCAAGCTCCTACAATGAGCAGTTCTTC
clone size: NA; D gene: NA; V gene: TRBV7-8; J gene: TRBJ2-5; CDR3 protein: CASSLRGGRTTGDQETQYF; CDR3 DNA: TGTGCCAGCAGCTTACGGGGTGGTAGGACTACCGGCGACCAAGAGACCCAGTACTTC
clone size: many; D gene: TRBD2; V gene: TRBV6-1; J gene: TRBJ2-1; CDR3 protein: CASSETGGMYNEQFF; CDR3 DNA: TGTGCCAGCAGTGAAACGGGAGGGATGTACAATGAGCAGTTCTTC
clone size: NA; D gene: NA; V gene: TRBV7-2; J gene: TRBJ2-7; CDR3 protein: CTSRPSGESIIEQYF; CDR3 DNA: TGTACCAGCCGCCCTTCCGGGGAGTCTATTATCGAGCAGTACTTC
clone size: few; D gene: TRBD1; V gene: TRBV27; J gene: TRBJ2-4; CDR3 protein: CASSGDRVDIQYF; CDR3 DNA: TGTGCCAGCAGTGGGGACAGGGTGGACATTCAGTACTTC
clone size: NA; D gene: NA; V gene: TRBV20-1; J gene: TRBJ2-3; CDR3 protein: CSAPPRTDTQYF; CDR3 DNA: TGCAGTGCCCCCCCCCGCACAGATACGCAGTATTTT